This T cell receptor beta chain was captured in a study of T-cell memory formation after mild COVID-19. Study-wide context: Among the donors, TCR clusters were largely specific to each donor.

This clonotype was found a few times. Antigen: not known. V trimming: 3 bases; J trimming: 3 bases; junction bases outside the gene matches: 5. Germline CDR1 SEHNR, CDR2 FQNEAQ (reference sequence). The CDR3 consists of 15 residues. Study findings and constraints: There was no confirmation that second-wave clones peaking on day 37 were SARS-CoV-2 specific. Later expanders leaned CD4+, whereas clones that contracted between day 15 and 85 were balanced CD4/CD8.

Libraries for TCRalpha and TCRbeta carried sample barcodes and unique molecular identifiers via 5'RACE. TCRdb called the 5' RACE reads again in MiXCR, with one record for every CDR3 protein. The repertoire includes about 350,000 distinct CDR3 sequences, roughly an eighth of them detected once, and approximately 21% sits in the top ten. This TCR was recovered from a man aged 18 to 30 who had mild COVID-19 (a few samples of this study predate the infection). Cell type and time point are not known. The sequenced material came from PBMCs or a T cell subset sorted from them (not recorded which). The J gene is TRBJ2-1, the V gene TRBV7-9; TRBD2 matches at 7 bases. This CDR3 is CASSFGGNYYNEQFF. For the CDR3, the DNA is TGTGCCAGCAGCTTCGGGGGGAATTACTACAATGAGCAGTTCTTC.